These 27 T cell receptor beta chains came from one sample sequenced in a study of control samples from healthy donors and cancer patients. Using immunoSEQ multiplex PCR, the repertoire was profiled, and TCRdb retains in-frame clones only, with some absent. The sample contains 100,000 to 150,000 clones, around 87% of which appear only once. The specimen sequenced was blood. Receptors were obtained from a man aged 55 to 69 in good health.

This clone was found a few times. The chain is built from TRBV5-1 and TRBJ2-7, with 8 bases matching TRBD1. The V gene end was trimmed by 4 bases and the J gene end by 2 bases; junction bases not matched to a gene: 8. This CDR3 has 15 amino acids. Germline loops: CDR1 SGHRS, CDR2 YFSETQ. CDR3 region: CASSAGQGSTYEQYF. The DNA for the CDR3 is TGCGCCAGCAGCGCTGGACAGGGATCAACCTACGAGCAGTACTTC.

V gene TRBV11-2 combines with J gene TRBJ1-6; D is unresolved. Germline lookup yields CDR1 SGHAT and CDR2 FQNNGV. The germline V and J ends were trimmed by 2 bases and 6 bases, with 8 bases remaining between them. This CDR3 has 14 residues. The DNA for the CDR3 is TGTGCCAGCAGCTTACAGGTTTTTAATTCACCCCTCCACTTT. Protein: CASSLQVFNSPLHF.

V and J are TRBV2 and TRBJ1-1, with 9 bases identical to TRBD1. The CDR3 is made up of 15 amino acids. Germline CDR1 SNHLY, CDR2 FYNNEI. The ends lost 6 bases at V and 6 bases at J; junction bases unmatched: 11. The CDR3 protein is CASSPPGTGMAEAFF. In nucleotides, the CDR3 is TGTGCCAGCAGCCCCCCCGGGACAGGGATGGCTGAAGCTTTCTTT.

This rearrangement joins TRBV7-8 to TRBJ1-4; D might be TRBD1 (5 bases). This CDR3 is 14 amino acids long. V was pared by 0 bases and J by 13 bases, with 15 bases between. Germline loops: CDR1 SGHVS, CDR2 FQNEAQ. For the CDR3, the DNA is TGTGCCAGCAGCTTAGCGGGGGGTCTCGATAGACTGTTTTTT. This sequence encodes CASSLAGGLDRLFF.

The CDR3 here is CASSLAGYSPLHF. The DNA of the CDR3 is TGCGCCAGCAGCTTGGCGGGATATTCACCCCTCCACTTT. The rearrangement joins TRBV5-1 to TRBJ1-6; D gene uncertain. Trimming left V 0 bases short and J 8 bases short, with 6 bases between. The length of the CDR3 is 13 residues. CDR1 and CDR2 from the germline V gene are SGHRS and YFSETQ.

The rearrangement uses TRBV19 and TRBJ1-1, with 7 bases aligning to TRBD1. The length of the CDR3 is 16 residues. Germline V gene lookup returns CDR1 LNHDA and CDR2 SQIVND (reference sequence). Unmatched junction bases numbered 9, after V lost 3 bases and J lost 2 bases. The DNA for the CDR3 is TGTGCCAGTAGTATGGAGGGGGCTTTGGGAAACACTGAAGCTTTCTTT. Its translation: CASSMEGALGNTEAFF.

The rearrangement uses TRBV18 and TRBJ1-2; the match to TRBD1 covers 11 bases. CDR1 KGHSH and CDR2 LQKENI come from the germline V gene. Trimming cost V 3 bases and J 5 bases; bases outside gene matches: 8. The CDR3 consists of 16 residues. CDR3 DNA: TGTGCCAGCTCACCGGACAGGGGGCAACTGGGGTATGGCTACACCTTC. Protein sequence: CASSPDRGQLGYGYTF.

The table lists this clone with a few counts. This chain links TRBV29-1 with TRBJ2-5; D possibly uses TRBD1 or TRBD2 (6 bases each). Germline lookup yields CDR1 SQVTM and CDR2 ANQGSEA. V shed 7 bases and J shed 1 base, with 13 bases lying between them. The CDR3 has 13 amino acids. The CDR3 is CSAGWGAQETQYF. The DNA for the CDR3 is TGCAGCGCCGGGTGGGGGGCCCAAGAGACCCAGTACTTC.

This chain connects TRBV5-1 to TRBJ2-5; 8 bases line up with TRBD1. Trimming took 0 bases from V and 3 from J; bases not matched to a gene: 7. Germline V gives CDR1 SGHRS, CDR2 YFSETQ. The CDR3 extends over 16 amino acids. CDR3 DNA sequence: TGCGCCAGCAGCTTGGGTGGAGCAGGGGGCGAAGAGACCCAGTACTTC. This codes for CASSLGGAGGEETQYF.

J is TRBJ2-1 and V is TRBV7-3; 9 bases align to TRBD2. J gave up 7 bases and V 2 bases, and 15 bases lay outside the gene matches. This CDR3 is built from 18 residues. Germline V gene data show CDR1 as SGHTA and CDR2 as FQGTGA. The CDR3 DNA sequence: TGTGCCAGCAGCTTAGGGCGGGCTAGCGGGGCATTAGGGAATGAGCAGTTCTTC. It translates to CASSLGRASGALGNEQFF.

J is TRBJ2-3 and V is TRBV28; D not resolved. Germline V CDR1 and CDR2: MDHEN, SYDVKM. V lost 4 bases and J lost 1, with 12 bases in between. This CDR3 spans 15 amino acids. The CDR3 DNA follows: TGTGCCAGCAGTTCCGGTGGGTCTCGCACAGATACGCAGTATTTT. This translates into CASSSGGSRTDTQYF. The variable domain in full, with the rest retrieved from reference TRBV28 and TRBJ2-3, is DVKVTQSSRYLVKRTGEKVFLECVQDMDHENMFWYRQDPGLGLRLIYFSYDVKMKEKGDIPEGYSVSREKKERFSLILESASTNQTSMYLCASSSGGSRTDTQYFGPGTRLTVL.

The chain has TRBV28 and TRBJ2-1, with 7 positions matching TRBD1. CDR3 size: 14 residues. V lost 8 bases to trimming and J lost 5 bases; unmatched junction nucleotides: 9. CDR1 and CDR2 from the germline V gene are MDHEN and SYDVKM. The CDR3, as DNA: TGTGCCAGCTCGGTACAGGGGCCTAACAATGAGCAGTTCTTC. It encodes CASSVQGPNNEQFF.

V gene TRBV11-2 combines with J gene TRBJ1-1, with 7 bases identical to TRBD1. V was pared by 5 bases and J by 2 bases, with 17 bases of the junction left unmatched. This CDR3 spans 18 amino acids. The V gene's germline CDR1 is SGHAT and CDR2 FQNNGV. The CDR3 reads CASSPRNPTTGSNTEAFF. The CDR3 DNA follows: TGTGCCAGCAGCCCTAGAAACCCGACGACAGGGAGCAACACTGAAGCTTTCTTT.

V gene TRBV7-2 combines with J gene TRBJ1-2; weak D call: TRBD1 (5 bases). The germline gives CDR1 SGHTA, CDR2 FQGNSA. Trimming shortened V by 3 bases and J by 4 bases, and 15 bases separated the two germline ends. The CDR3 loop spans 15 amino acids. CDR3 bases: TGTGCCAGCAGCTTTGATAAGTGGGGGGGCTATGGCTACACCTTC. Protein: CASSFDKWGGYGYTF.

This sequence joins TRBV11-2 and TRBJ1-1; D is uncertain. The length of the CDR3 is 14 residues. Germline V CDR1 and CDR2: SGHAT, FQNNGV. The germline V and J ends were trimmed by 1 base and 10 bases, with 16 bases remaining between them. The CDR3 loop is CASSLGTRVSGAFF. The CDR3 nucleotides are TGTGCCAGCAGCTTAGGAACTCGGGTCTCTGGAGCTTTCTTT.

This chain links TRBV11-3 with TRBJ2-3; D is unresolved. Germline CDR1 reads SGHNT; CDR2 reads YENEEA. The CDR3 has 15 amino acids. The germline V and J ends were trimmed by 1 base and 0 bases, with 8 bases remaining between them. The chain's CDR3 is CASSLASASTDTQYF. The CDR3 nucleotides are TGTGCCAGCAGCTTAGCCTCAGCTAGCACAGATACGCAGTATTTT.

This clone was recorded once. The chain carries TRBV24-1 and TRBJ1-1; possible D gene TRBD1, 5 bases. Germline CDR1 is KGHDR and CDR2 is SFDVKD. V gave up 8 bases and J gave up 5 bases, with 8 bases separating them. The CDR3 loop spans 11 amino acids. The CDR3 DNA is TGTGCCACCATGGGGGGAACTGAAGCTTTCTTT. Amino acid sequence: CATMGGTEAFF.

V is TRBV19 and J is TRBJ1-2; 8 bases map to TRBD1. After removal of 3 bases from V and 6 bases from J, the junction contained 6 bases not matched to a gene. Germline V gives CDR1 LNHDA, CDR2 SQIVND (reference sequence). This CDR3 has 14 amino acids. The CDR3 loop is CASSMGQVFDGYTF. The CDR3 DNA follows: TGTGCCAGTAGTATGGGACAGGTTTTCGATGGCTACACCTTC.

This chain connects TRBV5-1 to TRBJ2-2, with 9 bases identical to TRBD1. Trimming took 5 bases from V and 5 from J; bases not matched to a gene: 7. The CDR3 extends over 15 amino acids. The germline gives CDR1 SGHRS, CDR2 YFSETQ. CDR3 sequence (DNA): TGCGCCAGCAGGCTGACAGGGGGAGGTACCGGGGAGCTGTTTTTT. Its protein is CASRLTGGGTGELFF. Drawing the rest from reference TRBV5-1 and TRBJ2-2, the complete variable domain is KAGVTQTPRYLIKTRGQQVTLSCSPISGHRSVSWYQQTPGQGLQFLFEYFSETQRNKGNFPGRFSGRQFSNSRSEMNVSTLELGDSALYLCASRLTGGGTGELFFGEGSRLTVL.

The chain combines TRBV10-3 with TRBJ1-1, with D perhaps matching TRBD1 (5 bases). Between the trimmed V and J ends, which lost 10 bases and 5 bases, there was a span of 11 bases. Germline CDR1 reads ENHRY; CDR2 reads SYGVKD. This CDR3 is built from 11 residues. The CDR3 bases are TGTGCCACGCAGGGTACGACTGAAGCTTTCTTT. Translating it yields CATQGTTEAFF.

This chain uses TRBV7-3 with TRBJ2-1, with D possibly TRBD1 on 6 matching bases. Germline CDR1 is SGHTA and CDR2 is FQGTGA. The CDR3 spans 15 residues. Trimming stripped 2 bases from V and 3 bases from J, with 11 bases between. CDR3 in DNA: TGTGCCAGCAGCTTACCAGGACAGAACTACAATGAGCAGTTCTTC. Its protein is CASSLPGQNYNEQFF.

The chain is built from TRBV7-2 and TRBJ1-1, with TRBD1 as a possible D gene (5 bases). V was shortened by 5 bases and J by 4 bases, with 11 bases between the two germline ends. CDR3 length: 13 amino acids. Germline assignment: CDR1 SGHTA and CDR2 FQGNSA. CDR3 sequence: CASSERGGTEAFF. CDR3 DNA: TGTGCCAGCAGCGAACGGGGCGGCACTGAAGCTTTCTTT.

This clone was found once. The rearrangement joins TRBV19 to TRBJ1-1; D remains unclear. This CDR3 has 14 residues. Germline V gene lookup returns CDR1 LNHDA and CDR2 SQIVND (reference sequence). The V end lost 1 base, the J end lost 4 bases, and 10 bases lay between the germline ends. CDR3 in amino acids: CASSIGAGSTEAFF. CDR3 bases: TGTGCCAGTAGTATAGGGGCTGGGAGCACTGAAGCTTTCTTT.

The chain has TRBV6-5 and TRBJ1-5; TRBD1 matches at 8 bases. The germline V gene has CDR1 MNHEY and CDR2 SVGAGI. Losses at the gene ends were 5 bases for V and 1 base for J; bases not matched to a gene: 4. The CDR3 runs 15 residues. CDR3 sequence: CASSRTGWSNQPQHF. In DNA, the CDR3 is TGTGCCAGCAGTCGGACAGGGTGGAGCAATCAGCCCCAGCATTTT.

This chain links TRBV24-1 with TRBJ1-5; perhaps TRBD1 as D (6 bases). Germline V gene lookup returns CDR1 KGHDR and CDR2 SFDVKD. Trimming took off 5 bases at V and 7 bases at J, with 11 bases between the two ends. This CDR3 is 13 amino acids long. CDR3 loop: CATSAGAHQPQHF. In DNA, the CDR3 is TGTGCCACCAGTGCAGGGGCCCACCAGCCCCAGCATTTT.

The rearrangement links TRBV10-3 to TRBJ1-1; D is perhaps TRBD1 (6 bases). Germline V CDR1 and CDR2: ENHRY, SYGVKD. With 6 bases removed from V and 6 bases from J, the gap between germline ends came to 11 bases. The CDR3 extends over 12 amino acids. The CDR3 sequence: CAIRGQTPEAFF. The CDR3 DNA follows: TGTGCCATCAGGGGACAAACCCCTGAAGCTTTCTTT.

The V gene is TRBV6-5, the J gene TRBJ1-5; D is unresolved. Deletions cut 4 bases from V and 11 bases from J, with 9 bases between. CDR1 is MNHEY, CDR2 SVGAGI, per germline. The CDR3 is 11 amino acids. The CDR3 loop reads CASSFTASQHF. The CDR3, as DNA: TGTGCCAGCAGTTTCACGGCGTCCCAGCATTTT.